Reported below is one T cell receptor beta chain. The antigen is not known. Data came from immunoSEQ multiplex PCR; TCRdb stores just in-frame clones and leaves some out. The data contain over 250,000 clones, about 86% of them seen just once; the ten biggest clones take up roughly 1%. The sample belongs to a study of cytomegalovirus exposure and HLA in healthy donors. Study context: According to later analysis, the same platform produced the 120 or so validation and 666 first-cohort repertoires.

V lost 6 bases to trimming and J lost 7 bases, with 19 bases between them. This CDR3 contains 14 residues. Looked up from germline, CDR1 is MNHNS and CDR2 is SASEGT. Study-wide results and limits: Listed as cytomegalovirus-associated were 170 or so TCR beta chains.

This receptor was obtained from a woman aged 18 to 35 in good health and CMV-seronegative. This sequence joins TRBV6-1 and TRBJ2-7, with D possibly being TRBD2 (6 bases). The material sequenced was PBMCs. The CDR3 spells CASSPGTHGGEQYF. The CDR3 DNA reads as TGTGCCAGCAGCCCCGGGACCCACGGGGGAGAGCAGTACTTC.